Below, 28 T cell receptor beta chains from the same sample are listed, as sequenced in a study of blood T cell repertoires in COVID-19. Sequencing used immunoSEQ multiplex PCR; TCRdb keeps in-frame clones, though not all of them. This sample has about 190,000 clones, with about 81% found just once. Input material: peripheral blood. Receptors originate from a man in his thirties or forties with active or convalescent COVID-19.

This clone appeared a single time. The rearrangement links TRBV15 to TRBJ2-3, with TRBD1 matching 8 bases. The V gene's germline CDR1 is LNHNV and CDR2 YYDKDF (reference sequence). There are 14 residues in the CDR3. Unmatched junction bases numbered 6, after V lost 8 bases and J lost 2 bases. This CDR3 is CATGNRGATDTQYF. In nucleotides, the CDR3 is TGTGCCACCGGGAACAGGGGGGCCACAGATACGCAGTATTTT.

V is TRBV11-3 and J is TRBJ2-2; no firm D call. The V gene's germline CDR1 is SGHNT and CDR2 YENEEA. The ends were cut back, 1 base at V and 4 bases at J, with 7 bases in the middle. This CDR3 contains 14 residues. The CDR3 region has the DNA TGTGCCAGCAGCTTAGCAGGTGGCACCGGGGAGCTGTTTTTT. It translates to CASSLAGGTGELFF.

The chain joins TRBV19 to TRBJ1-5, with unresolved D. Germline CDR1 and CDR2: LNHDA and SQIVND (reference sequence). The V end lost 3 bases, the J end lost 1 base, and 10 bases lay between the germline ends. CDR3 length: 15 residues. The CDR3 protein is CASSIPGWSNQPQHF. CDR3 DNA sequence: TGTGCCAGTAGTATTCCCGGTTGGAGCAATCAGCCCCAGCATTTT.

This clone occurred once. CDR3 region: CASSSSGGEETQYF. The CDR3 DNA follows: TGTGCCAGCAGCTCTTCAGGGGGCGAAGAGACCCAGTACTTC. The chain recombines TRBV11-3 with TRBJ2-5; the match to TRBD1 covers 8 bases. Germline CDR1 is SGHNT and CDR2 is YENEEA. There are 14 residues in the CDR3. The ends lost 4 bases at V and 3 bases at J; junction bases unmatched: 4.

This sequence joins TRBV30 and TRBJ2-3; 8 bases map to TRBD1. J gave up 4 bases and V 4 bases, and 10 bases lay outside the gene matches. The CDR3 contains 15 residues. Per the germline V gene, CDR1 is GTSNPN and CDR2 is SVGIG (reference sequence). CDR3 bases: TGTGCCTGGATTATTGGACAGGGACGGGCAGATACGCAGTATTTT. As protein: CAWIIGQGRADTQYF.

The chain joins TRBV5-5 to TRBJ2-2; the D is unclear. The CDR3 has 13 amino acids. With 0 bases removed from V and 5 bases from J, the gap between germline ends came to 5 bases. Germline-derived CDR1 and CDR2 are SGHKS and YYEKEE (reference sequence). The CDR3 protein is CASSLETTGELFF. CDR3 nucleotides: TGTGCCAGCAGCTTGGAGACAACCGGGGAGCTGTTTTTT.

The chain combines TRBV12-3 or TRBV12-4 with TRBJ1-1, with no clear D. The CDR3 totals 13 residues. Trimming pared 5 bases from V and 0 bases from J, leaving 7 bases between. The CDR3 DNA sequence: TGTGCCAGCAGTGCACAGATGAACACTGAAGCTTTCTTT. Translating it yields CASSAQMNTEAFF.

The chain employs TRBV10-3 and TRBJ2-5; 8 nucleotides match TRBD2. With V trimmed by 3 bases and J by 1 base, 13 bases remained unmatched. Germline assignment: CDR1 ENHRY and CDR2 SYGVKD. The CDR3 is 18 residues long. This chain's CDR3 is CAISDTSREGLFQETQYF. The DNA of the CDR3 is TGTGCCATCAGTGACACCTCTCGGGAGGGGCTGTTCCAAGAGACCCAGTACTTC.

This chain uses TRBV11-1 with TRBJ2-7; D is undetermined. Per the germline V gene, CDR1 is SGHAT and CDR2 is FQDESV (reference sequence). This CDR3 is 13 amino acids long. V was cut by 1 base and J by 2 bases, with 6 bases left in between. The CDR3 nucleotides are TGTGCCAGCAGCTTAGGGGCAACCTACGAGCAGTACGTC. Its protein product is CASSLGATYEQYV.

The V and J genes are TRBV10-3 and TRBJ1-5; D possibly corresponds to TRBD1 (6 bases). Germline values: CDR1 ENHRY, CDR2 SYGVKD. This CDR3 contains 13 residues. V was pared by 7 bases and J by 7 bases, with 14 bases between. DNA for the CDR3: TGTGCCATCAATAAGGGGGTCGGGCAGCCCCAGCATTTT. It encodes CAINKGVGQPQHF.

The chain combines TRBV5-1 with TRBJ1-1, with 11 positions matching TRBD1. Germline values: CDR1 SGHRS, CDR2 YFSETQ. Germline trimming cut 6 bases from V and 4 bases from J; bases unmatched to any gene: 5. CDR3 length equals 14 residues. The CDR3 sequence is CASTEGTGGTEAFF. The CDR3 bases are TGCGCCAGCACCGAGGGGACAGGGGGCACTGAAGCTTTCTTT.

The genes are TRBV2 and TRBJ1-5; D uncertain. Deletions cut 8 bases from V and 2 bases from J, with 16 bases between. The CDR3 totals 15 residues. CDR1 and CDR2 from the germline V gene are SNHLY and FYNNEI. Written as DNA, the CDR3 is TGTGCCAGCTCGGAGGGCCGGACGGGCAATCAGCCCCAGCATTTT. It translates to CASSEGRTGNQPQHF.

The V and J genes are TRBV2 and TRBJ1-2; D may be TRBD1 (5 bases). The CDR3 is made up of 14 amino acids. Germline V lookup: CDR1 SNHLY, CDR2 FYNNEI. Between the trimmed V and J ends, which lost 8 bases and 6 bases, there was a span of 19 bases. The chain's CDR3 is CASSFGLGGDGYTF. CDR3 coding DNA: TGTGCCAGCTCCTTTGGCCTCGGGGGTGATGGCTACACCTTC.

This chain uses TRBV30 with TRBJ1-6; a weak D match, TRBD1 (5 bases). Germline-derived CDR1 and CDR2 are GTSNPN and SVGIG (reference sequence). CDR3 size: 16 residues. Trimming cost V 2 bases and J 9 bases, with 20 bases left between them. CDR3 sequence: CAWSPYGGTVGSPLHF. The CDR3 DNA reads as TGTGCCTGGAGTCCCTATGGGGGGACTGTCGGTTCACCCCTCCACTTT.

The chain uses TRBV6-5 and TRBJ1-3; the match to TRBD1 covers 10 bases. The CDR3 is 14 amino acids. V trimming: 6 bases; J trimming: 4 bases; junction bases outside the gene matches: 3. CDR1 is MNHEY and CDR2 is SVGAGI in the germline V gene. The CDR3 DNA sequence: TGTGCCAGCAGAGAGGACAGGGGGGGAAACACCATATATTTT. Translating it yields CASREDRGGNTIYF.

A single count supports this clone. This sequence joins TRBV6-6 and TRBJ2-1; the match to TRBD2 covers 9 bases. V lost 10 bases and J lost 9; bases outside the gene matches: 19. CDR1 is MNHNY, CDR2 SVGAGI, per germline (reference sequence). The CDR3 is made up of 16 amino acids. Written as DNA, the CDR3 is TGTGCCATCTACCCCGGGGGTAGCGGGAGTGGGAGTGAGCAGTTCTTC. Translating it yields CAIYPGGSGSGSEQFF.

This rearrangement joins TRBV11-1 to TRBJ2-7; 8 positions match TRBD2. This CDR3 is 16 amino acids long. Germline trimming cut 4 bases from V and 4 bases from J; bases unmatched to any gene: 12. Germline V gene sequence: CDR1 SGHAT, CDR2 FQDESV (reference sequence). CDR3 sequence reads: CASSSSAIAGTYEQYV. For the CDR3, the DNA is TGTGCCAGCAGCTCTAGCGCGATAGCGGGGACTTACGAGCAGTACGTC.

This clone was counted only a few times. The chain links TRBV10-2 to TRBJ1-4; D gene uncertain. The CDR3 has 13 residues. Germline lookup yields CDR1 WSHSY and CDR2 SAAADI. Trimming took 7 bases from V and 6 from J, leaving 12 bases between them. CDR3 amino acids: CASKRPEDEKLFF. In DNA, the CDR3 is TGCGCCAGCAAACGTCCCGAGGATGAAAAACTGTTTTTT.

This chain links TRBV19 with TRBJ1-2, with TRBD1 identical over 8 bases. Germline assignment: CDR1 LNHDA and CDR2 SQIVND (reference sequence). The V segment lost 3 bases and the J segment 4 bases; nucleotides outside the gene matches: 7. The CDR3 consists of 15 residues. CDR3 in amino acids: CASSMTDRALYGYTF. The CDR3 DNA reads TGTGCCAGTAGTATGACGGACAGGGCCCTCTATGGCTACACCTTC.

This chain joins TRBV19 and TRBJ1-1, with 8 bases lining up with TRBD1. V was pared by 5 bases and J by 3 bases, with 8 bases of the junction left unmatched. Germline loops: CDR1 LNHDA, CDR2 SQIVND (reference sequence). This CDR3 spans 15 amino acids. CDR3 region: CASSAENRGYTEAFF. CDR3 in DNA: TGTGCCAGTAGTGCCGAAAACAGGGGGTACACTGAAGCTTTCTTT.

V gene TRBV5-6 combines with J gene TRBJ2-7; TRBD2 matches at 11 bases. This CDR3 is 17 amino acids long. From germline, CDR1 is SGHDT and CDR2 YYEEEE. Losses at the gene ends were 1 base for V and 3 bases for J; bases not matched to a gene: 9. The CDR3 DNA sequence: TGTGCCAGCAGCTTGCAGGCTAGCGGGGGGCCAAACTACGAGCAGTACGTC. This encodes CASSLQASGGPNYEQYV.

The rearrangement links TRBV11-3 to TRBJ2-1, with D possibly TRBD1 on 6 matching bases. Germline V gene lookup returns CDR1 SGHNT and CDR2 YENEEA. The V end lost 4 bases, the J end lost 5 bases, and 18 bases lay between the germline ends. The CDR3 runs to 16 residues. CDR3 amino acids: CASSSSDRSSHNEQFF. As DNA, the CDR3 is TGTGCCAGCAGCTCTTCGGACAGATCTTCCCACAATGAGCAGTTCTTC.

The chain employs TRBV19 and TRBJ1-5; 8 bases match TRBD1. This CDR3 contains 16 residues. Trimming at V came to 3 bases and at J to 0 bases, leaving 4 bases not matched to a gene. Germline V CDR1 and CDR2: LNHDA, SQIVND (reference sequence). CDR3 residues: CASSIQGAHSNQPQHF. The CDR3 region has the DNA TGTGCCAGTAGTATCCAGGGGGCGCATAGCAATCAGCCCCAGCATTTT.

The chain combines TRBV6-6 with TRBJ1-2; D gene ambiguous. CDR3 length: 16 residues. V was trimmed by 1 base and J by 2 bases, leaving 14 bases between them. The germline V gene encodes CDR1 MNHNY and CDR2 SVGAGI (reference sequence). The CDR3 loop reads CASSYLVRGRNYGYTF. The CDR3 DNA reads as TGTGCCAGCAGTTACTTGGTTCGGGGAAGGAACTATGGCTACACCTTC.

The V and J genes are TRBV6-1 and TRBJ1-2; perhaps TRBD1 as D (5 bases). The CDR3 contains 15 residues. Trimming shortened V by 0 bases and J by 7 bases, and 15 bases separated the two germline ends. Germline-derived CDR1 and CDR2 are MNHNS and SASEGT. CDR3 nucleotide sequence: TGTGCCAGCAGTGAAGCGCTCCCCAGGGCAGGTGGCTACACCTTC. This sequence encodes CASSEALPRAGGYTF.

In DNA, the CDR3 is TGTGCCAGCAGGGATCTACAGGGGCGGGTTTTCTTC. Protein: CASRDLQGRVFF. The J gene is TRBJ2-1, the V gene TRBV6-4; 7 nucleotides align to TRBD1. From germline, CDR1 is MRHNA and CDR2 SNTAGT. The junction had 12 bases not matched to a gene; V was cut back by 6 bases and J by 16 bases. The CDR3 spans 12 residues.

The genes are TRBV19 and TRBJ2-1; D is possibly TRBD1 (5 bases). Trimming left V 7 bases short and J 5 bases short, with 12 bases between. CDR3 length equals 13 residues. Germline V CDR1 and CDR2: LNHDA, SQIVND (reference sequence). CDR3 sequence (DNA): TGTGCCAGTAAAGGGGATAAACACAATGAGCAGTTCTTC. This encodes CASKGDKHNEQFF.

The gene calls are TRBV4-1 and TRBJ1-1, with 9 bases matching TRBD1. The junction had 3 bases not matched to a gene; V was cut back by 1 base and J by 3 bases. Germline-derived CDR1 and CDR2 are MGHRA and YSYEKL. CDR3 length: 15 residues. Here the CDR3 DNA reads TGCGCCAGCAGCCAAGGACAGGGGGTGGACACTGAAGCTTTCTTT. This sequence encodes CASSQGQGVDTEAFF.